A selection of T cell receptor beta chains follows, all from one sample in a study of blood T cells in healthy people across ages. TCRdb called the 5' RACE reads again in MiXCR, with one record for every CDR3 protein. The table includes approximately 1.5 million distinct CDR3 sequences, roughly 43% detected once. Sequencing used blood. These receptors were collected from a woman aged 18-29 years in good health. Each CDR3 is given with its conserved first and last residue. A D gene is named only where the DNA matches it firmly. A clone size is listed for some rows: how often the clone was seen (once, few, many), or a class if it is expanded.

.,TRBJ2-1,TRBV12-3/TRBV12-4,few,TGTGCCAGCAGTTTTGACGGGAGAGCCTACAATGAGCAGTTCTTC,CASSFDGRAYNEQFF
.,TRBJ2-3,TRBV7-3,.,TGTGCCAGCGGCCCGACTCGACCTAGCACAGATACGCAGTATTTT,CASGPTRPSTDTQYF
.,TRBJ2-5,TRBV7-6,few,TGTGCCAGCAGCTTAGAATGGGGCAGTAAAGAGACCCAGTACTTC,CASSLEWGSKETQYF
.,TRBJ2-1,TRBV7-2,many,TGTGCCAGCAGCTTAGAACTGAACTCCTACAATGAGCAGTTCTTC,CASSLELNSYNEQFF
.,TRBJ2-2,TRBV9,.,TGTGCCAGCAGCGCGGGGTCGGGGACCGGGGAGCTGTTTTTT,CASSAGSGTGELFF
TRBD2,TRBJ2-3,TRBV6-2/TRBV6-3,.,TGTGCCAGCAAGCCTAGCGGGAGGGATACGCAGTATTTT,CASKPSGRDTQYF
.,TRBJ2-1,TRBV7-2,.,TGTGCCAGCAACCTGGGACGGTTTTACAATGAGCAGTTCTTC,CASNLGRFYNEQFF
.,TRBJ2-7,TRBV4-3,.,TGCGCCAGCAGCCAATCGGACTCTTTCCTCTACGAGCAGTACTTC,CASSQSDSFLYEQYF
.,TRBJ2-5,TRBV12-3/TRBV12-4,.,TGTGCCAGCAGTGAGGTCCCCGGGACCCAAGAGACCCAGTACTTC,CASSEVPGTQETQYF
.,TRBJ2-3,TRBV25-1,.,TGTGCCGGCAGCGCTGCCACAGGGCGCACAGATACGCAGTATTTT,CAGSAATGRTDTQYF
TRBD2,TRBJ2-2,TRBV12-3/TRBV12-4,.,TGTGCCAGCAGTCGTAACACGGGGGGCACCGGGGAGCTGTTTTTT,CASSRNTGGTGELFF
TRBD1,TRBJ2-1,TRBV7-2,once,TGTGCCAGCAGCCTAGACAGGGGGCGAAACTCCTACAATGAGCAGTTCTTC,CASSLDRGRNSYNEQFF
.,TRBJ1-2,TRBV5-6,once,TGTGCCAGCAGCTCCCTAAGGGCCTATGGCTACACCTTC,CASSSLRAYGYTF
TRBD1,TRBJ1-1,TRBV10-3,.,TGTGCCATCAGGACTACGGGACAGGAGAACACTGAAGCTTTCTTT,CAIRTTGQENTEAFF
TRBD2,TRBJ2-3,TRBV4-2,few,TGTGCCAGCAGCCCCGGGACTAGTGCCGCAGATACGCAGTATTTT,CASSPGTSAADTQYF
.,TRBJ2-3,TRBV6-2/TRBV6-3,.,TGTGCCAGCAGTCACAGGGCTGCCACAGATACGCAGTATTTT,CASSHRAATDTQYF
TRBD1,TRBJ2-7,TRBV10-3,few,TGTGCCATCGGGACAGAGAAAGGCAATGAGCAGTACTTC,CAIGTEKGNEQYF
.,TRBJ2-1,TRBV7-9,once,TGTGCCAGCAGACCCTCCGGGACTCCGACCTACAATGGGCAGTTCTTC,CASRPSGTPTYNGQFF
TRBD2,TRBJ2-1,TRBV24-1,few,TGTGCCACCACTAGCGGGAGAACCTACAATGAGCAGTTCTTC,CATTSGRTYNEQFF
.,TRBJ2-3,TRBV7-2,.,TGTGCCAGCAGCTTAATAGCCCAAGATACGCAGTATTTT,CASSLIAQDTQYF
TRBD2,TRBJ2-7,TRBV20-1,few,TGCAGTGCTACACTAGCGGGGGTAACAGACGAGCAGTACTTC,CSATLAGVTDEQYF
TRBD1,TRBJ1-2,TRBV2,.,TGTGCCAGCGGGAGGGACAGGGGGCATGGCTACACCTTC,CASGRDRGHGYTF
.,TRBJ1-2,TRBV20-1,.,TGCAGTGCTAGGGACCTCTCACCGGACTATGGCTACACCTTC,CSARDLSPDYGYTF
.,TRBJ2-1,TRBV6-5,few,TGTGCCAGCACTGGAAACAGGTCGATATATGAGCAGTTCTTC,CASTGNRSIYEQFF
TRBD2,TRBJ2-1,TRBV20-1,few,TGCAGTGCTAGATTACTAGCGGGGGGGCCATACAATGAGCAGTTCTTC,CSARLLAGGPYNEQFF
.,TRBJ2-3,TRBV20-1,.,TGCAGTGCTAGAGGAGGGCTCCCAGATACGCAGTATTTT,CSARGGLPDTQYF
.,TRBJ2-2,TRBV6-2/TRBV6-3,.,TGTGCCAGCAGTCATGCGAGTATAGAGCTGAACACCGGGGAGCTGTTTTTT,CASSHASIELNTGELFF
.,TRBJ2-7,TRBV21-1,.,TGTGCCAGCAGCAAGGACAGGGGGTATCACTACGAGCAGTACTTC,CASSKDRGYHYEQYF
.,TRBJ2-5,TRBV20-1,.,TGCAGTGCTAGAGATCTGGGGGGGCCAAATCTAGAGACCCAGTACTTC,CSARDLGGPNLETQYF
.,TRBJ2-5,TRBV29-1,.,TGCAGCGTTGCGGTCAGTGAAGAGACCCAGTACTTC,CSVAVSEETQYF
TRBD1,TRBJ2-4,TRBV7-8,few,TGTGCCAGCAGCTTAGCAAGACAGGGGATAGCCAAAAACATTCAGTACTTC,CASSLARQGIAKNIQYF
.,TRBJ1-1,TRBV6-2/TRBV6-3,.,TGTGCCAGCAGTTACACGGAGGGGTACACTGAAGCTTTCTTT,CASSYTEGYTEAFF
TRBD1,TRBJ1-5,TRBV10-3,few,TGTGCCATCAAGGAGGACAGGGTAGGTTCGCCCCAGCATTTT,CAIKEDRVGSPQHF
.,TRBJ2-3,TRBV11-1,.,TGTGCCAGCAGCTTCGGGGGAGTATACACAGATACGCAGTATTTT,CASSFGGVYTDTQYF
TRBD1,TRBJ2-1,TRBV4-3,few,TGCGCCAGCAGCCAGGACAGGGGTACCGCACTCTACAATGAGCAGTTCTTC,CASSQDRGTALYNEQFF
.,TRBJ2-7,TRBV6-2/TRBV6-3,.,TGTGCCAGCAGCCGGGGACGGAATTTCTACGAGCAGTACTTC,CASSRGRNFYEQYF
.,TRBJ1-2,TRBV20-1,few,TGCAGTGCTACCGGGGCTTATGGGGGCGGAAGCTATGGCTACACCTTC,CSATGAYGGGSYGYTF
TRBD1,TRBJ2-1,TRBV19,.,TGTGCCAGTAGTGACCGGGACAGTCCCTACAATGAGCAGTTCTTC,CASSDRDSPYNEQFF
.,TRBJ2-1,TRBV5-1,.,TGCGCCAGCAGCTTGGAGCGGGCCTTATACAATGAGCAGTTCTTC,CASSLERALYNEQFF
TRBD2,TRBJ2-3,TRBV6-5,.,TGTGCCAGCAGTCCCCGGGGAGCGGGGGGCACAGATACGCAGTATTTT,CASSPRGAGGTDTQYF
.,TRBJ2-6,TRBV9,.,TGTGCCAGCAGCGTAGAGTTCTCTGGGGCCAACGTCCTGACTTTC,CASSVEFSGANVLTF
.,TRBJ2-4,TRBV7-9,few,TGTGCCAGCAGCGTAGTTGCAGCCAAAAACATTCAGTACTTC,CASSVVAAKNIQYF
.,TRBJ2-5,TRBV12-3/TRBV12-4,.,TGTGCCAGCAGTTCCCGGGCCAAGGGAGAGACCCAGTACTTC,CASSSRAKGETQYF
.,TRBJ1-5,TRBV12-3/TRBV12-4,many,TGTGCCAGCAGTCCGGGGGTTTATCAGCCCCAGCATTTT,CASSPGVYQPQHF
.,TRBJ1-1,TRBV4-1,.,TGCGCCAGCGGCCCGGGACGGATGAACACTGAAGCTTTCTTT,CASGPGRMNTEAFF
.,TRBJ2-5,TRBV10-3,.,TGTGCCATCAGTGGGACAGACAGACTTCAAGAGACCCAGTACTTC,CAISGTDRLQETQYF
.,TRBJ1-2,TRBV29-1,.,TGCAGCGTCGTGCCAGGGCCTGACTATGGCTACACCTTC,CSVVPGPDYGYTF
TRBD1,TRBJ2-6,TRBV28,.,TGTGCCAGCCTACGGACAGGGGTCTCTGGGGCCAACGTCCTGACTTTC,CASLRTGVSGANVLTF
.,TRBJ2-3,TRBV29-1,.,TGCAGCGTTGAGGGGCCGGGGTTTTCCGATACGCAGTATTTT,CSVEGPGFSDTQYF
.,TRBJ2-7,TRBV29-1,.,TGCAGCGTTCTGGCCAGGGGTTCCTACGAGCAGTACTTC,CSVLARGSYEQYF
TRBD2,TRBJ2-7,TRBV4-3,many,TGCGCCAGCAGCCTTACAGCGGGAGCCACCTACGAGCAGTACTTC,CASSLTAGATYEQYF
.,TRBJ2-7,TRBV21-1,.,TGTGCCAGCAGCAAAGGCGGCTTTGGCGCCTTCTCCTACGAGCAGTACTTC,CASSKGGFGAFSYEQYF
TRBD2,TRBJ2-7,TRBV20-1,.,TGCAGTGCCAGGAAGCGGGAGGGACTGACCTACGAGCAGTACTTC,CSARKREGLTYEQYF
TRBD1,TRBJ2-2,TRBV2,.,TGTGCCAGCCGGGACAGGGTGGACACCGGGGAGCTGTTTTTT,CASRDRVDTGELFF
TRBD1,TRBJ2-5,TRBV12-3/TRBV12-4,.,TGTGCCAGCAGTCAGGACAGGGGGTGGCAGACCCAGTACTTC,CASSQDRGWQTQYF